This record looks at one TCR beta chain sequence and its context. The antigen is not known. This specimen comes from a study of cytomegalovirus exposure and HLA in healthy donors. Primers: 60 Vbeta forward and 13 Jbeta reverse. Here immunoSEQ multiplex PCR was the method, and the copy in TCRdb shows in-frame clones only, minus some. The sample records about 110,000 clones, 79% being singletons. Study conclusions and caveats: A later analysis linked a missense DCLRE1C variant to TCR beta V- and J-gene trimming. Judged likely to be a sequencing artifact was a cluster of highly shared sequence variants. Most TCRs appeared rarely, but some public TCRs recurred in many donors.

V shed 10 bases and J shed 7 bases, with 11 bases lying between them. Germline lookup yields CDR1 MNHEY and CDR2 SVGAGI. The CDR3 length is 11 residues. The chain links TRBV6-5 to TRBJ2-1; D possibly corresponds to TRBD2 (5 bases). Sequenced material: PBMCs. The clonotype originates from a woman between 18 and 30 years old in good health and CMV-seropositive. Here the CDR3 reads CATKDLNEQFF. CDR3 sequence (DNA): TGTGCCACCAAGGACTTAAATGAGCAGTTCTTC.